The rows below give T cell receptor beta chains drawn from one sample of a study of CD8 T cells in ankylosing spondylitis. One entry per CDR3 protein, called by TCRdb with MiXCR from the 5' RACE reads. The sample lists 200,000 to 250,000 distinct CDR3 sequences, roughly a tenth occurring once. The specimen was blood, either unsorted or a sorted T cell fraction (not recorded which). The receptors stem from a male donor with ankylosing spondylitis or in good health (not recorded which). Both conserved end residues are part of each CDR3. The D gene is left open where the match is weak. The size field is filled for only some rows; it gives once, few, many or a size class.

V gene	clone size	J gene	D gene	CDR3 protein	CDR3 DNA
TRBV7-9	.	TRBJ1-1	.	CASSWQGLGNTEAFF	TGTGCCAGCAGCTGGCAGGGTTTAGGGAACACTGAAGCTTTCTTT
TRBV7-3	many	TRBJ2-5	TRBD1	CASSLQGAGGTQYF	TGTGCCAGCAGCTTACAGGGGGCTGGAGGGACCCAGTACTTC
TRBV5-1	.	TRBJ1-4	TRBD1	CASSEDRDATNEKLFF	TGCGCCAGCAGCGAGGACAGGGACGCAACTAATGAAAAACTGTTTTTT
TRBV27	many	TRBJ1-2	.	CASGVGWKGYTF	TGTGCCAGCGGGGTGGGGTGGAAAGGCTACACCTTC
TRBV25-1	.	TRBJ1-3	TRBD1	CASESTGVTWNTIYF	TGTGCCAGCGAGTCGACAGGGGTGACCTGGAACACCATATATTTT
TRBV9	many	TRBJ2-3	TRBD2	CASSPTPRGGTDTQYF	TGTGCCAGCAGCCCTACCCCGCGGGGGGGCACAGATACGCAGTATTTT
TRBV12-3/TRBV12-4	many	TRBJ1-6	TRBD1	CASRGDSNSPLHF	TGTGCCAGCAGGGGGGACAGCAATTCACCCCTCCACTTT
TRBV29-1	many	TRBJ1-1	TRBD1	CSVEFGQGNTEAFF	TGCAGCGTTGAATTCGGACAGGGGAACACTGAAGCTTTCTTT
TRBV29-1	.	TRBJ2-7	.	CSVDLGPDGYEQYF	TGCAGCGTTGATTTAGGGCCCGACGGGTACGAGCAGTACTTC
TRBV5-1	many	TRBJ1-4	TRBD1	CASSLDPGQPEKLFF	TGCGCCAGCAGCTTGGACCCGGGACAGCCGGAAAAACTGTTTTTT
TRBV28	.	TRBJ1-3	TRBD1	CASSPRQGFSGNTIYF	TGTGCCAGCAGTCCCCGACAGGGTTTCTCTGGAAACACCATATATTTT
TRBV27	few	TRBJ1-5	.	CASSSFWRDGNQPQHF	TGTGCCAGCAGTTCCTTTTGGAGGGATGGCAATCAGCCCCAGCATTTT
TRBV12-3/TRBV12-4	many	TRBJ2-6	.	CASSFYRISGANVLTF	TGTGCCAGCAGTTTCTACCGGATCTCTGGGGCCAACGTCCTGACTTTC
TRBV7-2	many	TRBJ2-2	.	CASLVSTGELFF	TGTGCCAGCCTCGTTAGCACCGGGGAGCTGTTTTTT
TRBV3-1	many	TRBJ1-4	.	CASSQSGRSNEKLFF	TGTGCCAGCAGCCAATCGGGGCGGAGTAATGAAAAACTGTTTTTT
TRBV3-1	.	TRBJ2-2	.	CASSQVLGGPGELFF	TGTGCCAGCAGCCAAGTTTTAGGGGGACCCGGGGAGCTGTTTTTT
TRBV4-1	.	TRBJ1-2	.	CASSQDPAHVAGVYGYTF	TGCGCCAGCAGCCAAGATCCAGCCCACGTTGCGGGGGTCTATGGCTACACCTTC
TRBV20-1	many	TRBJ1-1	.	CSAKFSLEAFF	TGCAGTGCTAAGTTTTCTCTTGAAGCTTTCTTT
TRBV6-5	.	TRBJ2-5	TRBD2	CASSYSRSSGVETQYF	TGTGCCAGCAGTTACTCGAGGAGTAGCGGGGTGGAGACCCAGTACTTC
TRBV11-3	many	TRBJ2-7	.	CASSLRDNLYEQYF	TGTGCCAGCAGCTTAAGGGACAACCTTTACGAGCAGTACTTC
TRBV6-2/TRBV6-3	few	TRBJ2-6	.	CASRPTGPGANVLTF	TGTGCCAGCAGGCCCACGGGCCCTGGGGCCAACGTCCTGACTTTC
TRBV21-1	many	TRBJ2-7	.	CASSKEKDSCSYEQYF	TGTGCCAGCAGCAAAGAAAAGGACTCCTGCTCCTACGAGCAGTACTTC
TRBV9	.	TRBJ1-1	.	CASSVARTTRPTEAFF	TGTGCCAGCAGCGTAGCACGGACCACCCGACCGACTGAAGCTTTCTTT
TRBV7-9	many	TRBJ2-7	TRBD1	CASRTEGGSSYEQYF	TGTGCCAGCAGAACCGAAGGGGGCTCATCCTACGAGCAGTACTTC
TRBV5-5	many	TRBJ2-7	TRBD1	CASSWEQGGTYEQYF	TGTGCCAGCAGCTGGGAACAGGGGGGAACCTACGAGCAGTACTTC
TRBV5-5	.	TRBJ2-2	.	CASRGSMGVGTGELFF	TGTGCCAGCAGGGGTTCGATGGGGGTCGGAACCGGGGAGCTGTTTTTT
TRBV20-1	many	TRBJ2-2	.	CSASVGFGGGELFF	TGCAGTGCTAGTGTTGGGTTCGGAGGCGGGGAGCTGTTTTTT
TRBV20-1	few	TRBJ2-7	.	CSASPAGPAYEQYF	TGCAGTGCTAGTCCGGCGGGGCCAGCCTACGAGCAGTACTTC
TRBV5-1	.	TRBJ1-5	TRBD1	CANLLRDRERIWQPQHF	TGCGCCAACTTACTCCGGGACAGGGAGCGGATTTGGCAGCCCCAGCATTTT
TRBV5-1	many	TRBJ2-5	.	CASSWTSFGGEPQYF	TGCGCCAGCAGCTGGACCTCTTTCGGGGGAGAACCCCAGTACTTC
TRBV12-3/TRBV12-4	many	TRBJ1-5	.	CASTSPQGNQPQHF	TGTGCCAGCACTTCACCACAGGGAAATCAGCCCCAGCATTTT
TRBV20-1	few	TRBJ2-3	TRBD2	CSASRSGGGDTQYF	TGCAGTGCTTCCCGGAGCGGGGGTGGCGATACGCAGTATTTT
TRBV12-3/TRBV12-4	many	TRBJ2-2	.	CASSVMVNTGELFF	TGTGCCAGCAGTGTTATGGTGAACACCGGGGAGCTGTTTTTT
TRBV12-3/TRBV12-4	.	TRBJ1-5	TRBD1	CASSRPQGLPQHF	TGTGCCAGCAGTAGACCACAGGGGTTGCCCCAGCATTTT
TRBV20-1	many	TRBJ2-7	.	CSASTDEQYF	TGCAGTGCTAGCACAGACGAGCAGTACTTC
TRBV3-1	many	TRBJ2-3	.	CASSPSGGQGDTQYF	TGTGCCAGCAGCCCCTCCGGGGGGCAAGGAGATACGCAGTATTTT
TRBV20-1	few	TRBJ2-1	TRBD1	CSAETYPGQTTKFSYNEQFF	TGCAGTGCTGAGACCTATCCGGGACAGACAACTAAATTTTCCTACAATGAGCAGTTCTTC
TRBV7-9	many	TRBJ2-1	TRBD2	CASSFGLAGVFEQFF	TGTGCCAGCAGCTTTGGACTAGCGGGGGTCTTTGAGCAGTTCTTC
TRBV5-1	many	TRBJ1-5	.	CASSVDGGAQPQHF	TGCGCCAGCAGCGTGGACGGGGGGGCTCAGCCCCAGCATTTT
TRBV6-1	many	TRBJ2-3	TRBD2	CASKRGSTDTQYF	TGTGCCAGCAAGCGGGGGAGCACAGATACGCAGTATTTT
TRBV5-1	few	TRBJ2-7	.	CASSPNRERYEQYF	TGCGCCAGCAGCCCGAATCGGGAAAGGTACGAGCAGTACTTC
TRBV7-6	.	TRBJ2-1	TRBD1	CASSIVVGTGRNEQFF	TGTGCCAGCAGCATAGTTGTCGGGACAGGGCGCAATGAGCAGTTCTTC
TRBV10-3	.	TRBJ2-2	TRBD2	CATSILAGGNTGELFF	TGTGCCACCTCTATACTAGCGGGGGGCAACACCGGGGAGCTGTTTTTT